These 30 T cell receptor beta chains were sequenced from one sample in a study of T cell changes during pregnancy in multiple sclerosis. The data were produced by immunoSEQ multiplex PCR, yet TCRdb's version contains in-frame clones alone and is incomplete. This sample has roughly 46,000 clones; 80% to 95% occur once, and the top ten carry approximately 4%. Sequences were derived from CD8+ T cells from peripheral blood mononuclear cells, sampled after pregnancy. Every receptor here comes from a female donor with multiple sclerosis, enrolled in a pregnancy study.

The chain joins TRBV19 to TRBJ2-1, with 8 bases aligning to TRBD2. Germline values: CDR1 LNHDA, CDR2 SQIVND (reference sequence). Trimming at V came to 5 bases and at J to 9 bases, leaving 9 bases not matched to a gene. CDR3 length equals 14 residues. CDR3 in DNA: TGTGCCAGTAGTCCCGGGACTAGTGGTTTTGAGCAGTTCTTC. Translating gives CASSPGTSGFEQFF. Supplemented by reference TRBV19 and TRBJ2-1, the full variable domain reads DGGITQSPKYLFRKEGQNVTLSCEQNLNHDAMYWYRQDPGQGLRLIYYSQIVNDFQKGDIAEGYSVSREKKESFPLTVTSAQKNPTAFYLCASSPGTSGFEQFFGPGTRLTVL.

The genes are TRBV7-2 and TRBJ1-5, with D uncertain. V was pared by 1 base and J by 1 base, with 8 bases between. The CDR3 consists of 15 residues. Germline V gene lookup returns CDR1 SGHTA and CDR2 FQGNSA. CDR3 sequence: CASSLDGGSNQPQHF. The CDR3 coding sequence is TGTGCCAGCAGCTTAGATGGAGGCAGCAATCAGCCCCAGCATTTT.

This sequence joins TRBV5-1 and TRBJ1-1, with D maybe TRBD1 (6 bases). This CDR3 region has 14 residues. Trimming took 0 bases from V and 2 from J, leaving 8 bases between them. The germline V gene has CDR1 SGHRS and CDR2 YFSETQ. Written as DNA, the CDR3 is TGCGCCAGCAGCTTGGACAGGGATAACACTGAAGCTTTCTTT. This codes for CASSLDRDNTEAFF.

The rearrangement links TRBV9 to TRBJ1-2; 8 bases fit TRBD1. The CDR3 is 15 residues long. The V segment lost 4 bases and the J segment 7 bases; nucleotides outside the gene matches: 12. In germline, CDR1 is SGDLS, CDR2 YYNGEE. The CDR3 loop reads CASSPGGRTRGGYTF. CDR3 sequence (DNA): TGTGCCAGCAGCCCAGGGGGCAGAACCCGGGGTGGCTACACCTTC.

The genes are TRBV19 and TRBJ2-2; 8 nucleotides align to TRBD2. The length of the CDR3 is 16 residues. CDR1 and CDR2 from the germline V gene are LNHDA and SQIVND (reference sequence). Trimming cost V 7 bases and J 2 bases; bases outside gene matches: 9. In DNA form, the CDR3 reads TGTGCCAGTATAAGCGGGAGACAGCTAAACACCGGGGAGCTGTTTTTT. Its protein product is CASISGRQLNTGELFF.

This chain links TRBV7-6 with TRBJ2-7, with D possibly TRBD1 on 5 matching bases. This CDR3 spans 13 amino acids. The germline V gene has CDR1 SGHVS and CDR2 FNYEAQ. Deletions cut 5 bases from V and 7 bases from J, with 15 bases between. The CDR3 spells CASSPGHPIEQYF. In nucleotides, the CDR3 is TGTGCCAGCAGCCCTGGACACCCCATAGAGCAGTACTTC.

V is TRBV27 and J is TRBJ2-3; possible D gene TRBD1, 6 bases. The CDR3 covers 15 residues. Trimming took 5 bases from V and 2 from J, leaving 14 bases between them. In germline, CDR1 is MNHEY, CDR2 SMNVEV (reference sequence). For the CDR3, the DNA is TGTGCCAGCAGTCTTACGGGACACCACACAGATACGCAGTATTTT. It yields the protein CASSLTGHHTDTQYF.

J is TRBJ2-1 and V is TRBV7-9; tentatively, D is TRBD1 (5 bases). There are 15 residues in the CDR3. V was shortened by 3 bases and J by 2 bases, with 11 bases between the two germline ends. CDR1 is SEHNR and CDR2 is FQNEAQ in the germline V gene (reference sequence). CDR3 coding DNA: TGTGCCAGCAGCTTTCAGGGCAACGCCTACAATGAGCAGTTCTTC. Amino acids: CASSFQGNAYNEQFF.

This sequence joins TRBV28 and TRBJ2-7; D may be TRBD1 (5 bases). The V gene's germline CDR1 is MDHEN and CDR2 SYDVKM. Trimming took 7 bases from V and 2 from J, leaving 18 bases between them. This CDR3 spans 15 amino acids. The chain's CDR3 is CASNRWPTPTYEQYF. As DNA, the CDR3 is TGTGCCAGCAACAGGTGGCCAACCCCTACCTACGAGCAGTACTTC. Using reference TRBV28 and TRBJ2-7 for the parts outside the CDR3, the full variable domain is DVKVTQSSRYLVKRTGEKVFLECVQDMDHENMFWYRQDPGLGLRLIYFSYDVKMKEKGDIPEGYSVSREKKERFSLILESASTNQTSMYLCASNRWPTPTYEQYFGPGTRLTVT.

The rearrangement uses TRBV5-8 and TRBJ1-3, with D possibly being TRBD1 (5 bases). This CDR3 spans 17 amino acids. From germline, CDR1 is SGHTS and CDR2 YDEGEE. Between the trimmed V and J ends, which lost 2 bases and 0 bases, there was a span of 15 bases. CDR3 amino acids: CASSLGRLGASGNTIYF. The DNA for the CDR3 is TGTGCCAGCAGCTTAGGCCGTCTTGGGGCCTCTGGAAACACCATATATTTT. Complete variable domain (other parts from reference TRBV5-8 and TRBJ1-3): EAGVTQSPTHLIKTRGQQATLRCSPISGHTSVYWYQQALGLGLQFLLWYDEGEERNRGNFPPRFSGRQFPNYSSELNVNALELEDSALYLCASSLGRLGASGNTIYFGEGSWLTVV.

V usage is TRBV27 and J usage is TRBJ2-7, with 10 bases fitting TRBD1. This CDR3 contains 13 residues. V lost 4 bases to trimming and J lost 6 bases; unmatched junction nucleotides: 3. The germline V gene has CDR1 MNHEY and CDR2 SMNVEV (reference sequence). CDR3 sequence: CASSWDRGSEQYF. The DNA for the CDR3 is TGTGCCAGCAGTTGGGACAGGGGTTCCGAGCAGTACTTC.

The rearrangement joins TRBV4-1 to TRBJ2-7, with 7 nucleotides matching TRBD2. The V and J ends lost 8 bases and 0 bases, in that order; junction bases with no gene match: 16. This CDR3 has 17 residues. CDR1 MGHRA and CDR2 YSYEKL come from the germline V gene. CDR3 loop: CASLPTHRDYFSYEQYF. As DNA, the CDR3 is TGCGCCAGCTTGCCCACTCACCGGGACTACTTCTCCTACGAGCAGTACTTC.

This chain connects TRBV9 to TRBJ2-3; D perhaps matches TRBD2 (5 bases). V was cut by 7 bases and J by 5 bases, with 5 bases left in between. This CDR3 has 10 amino acids. Per the germline V gene, CDR1 is SGDLS and CDR2 is YYNGEE. Here the CDR3 reads CASEGDTQYF. CDR3 DNA: TGTGCCAGCGAGGGAGATACGCAGTATTTT.

The gene calls are TRBV7-8 and TRBJ2-1; 8 bases are a match to TRBD2. With 5 bases clipped from V and 9 bases from J, the junction kept 18 bases outside the gene matches. CDR3 length: 17 residues. Germline V gives CDR1 SGHVS, CDR2 FQNEAQ. CDR3 region: CASSLQSGGMTVGEQFF. Here the CDR3 DNA reads TGTGCCAGCAGCCTCCAGTCGGGGGGGATGACGGTGGGTGAGCAGTTCTTC.

The V call is TRBV7-9, the J call TRBJ2-1; TRBD2 agrees at 10 bases. J was trimmed by 2 bases and V by 0 bases; bases with no gene match: 1. Germline loops: CDR1 SEHNR, CDR2 FQNEAQ (reference sequence). The CDR3 loop spans 16 amino acids. The CDR3 is CASSLAGLAPYNEQFF. The CDR3 coding sequence is TGTGCCAGCAGCTTAGCGGGACTAGCGCCCTACAATGAGCAGTTCTTC. The whole variable domain, remainder taken from reference TRBV7-9 and TRBJ2-1, is DTGVSQNPRHKITKRGQNVTFRCDPISEHNRLYWYRQTLGQGPEFLTYFQNEAQLEKSRLLSDRFSAERPKGSFSTLEIQRTEQGDSAMYLCASSLAGLAPYNEQFFGPGTRLTVL.

The genes are TRBV9 and TRBJ2-5; the match to TRBD1 covers 8 bases. The CDR3 consists of 15 residues. J lost 4 bases, V lost 4 bases, and 9 bases had no gene match. The germline CDR1 and CDR2 sequences are SGDLS and YYNGEE. In DNA form, the CDR3 reads TGTGCCAGCAGCCCCTGGACAGGGAGCGGAGAGACCCAGTACTTC. Encoded protein: CASSPWTGSGETQYF.

V gene TRBV27 combines with J gene TRBJ2-6, with 7 nucleotides matching TRBD1. CDR3 length: 16 amino acids. Trimming removed 5 bases from V and 0 bases from J; junction bases left unmatched: 4. The germline V gene has CDR1 MNHEY and CDR2 SMNVEV (reference sequence). The CDR3 region has the DNA TGTGCCAGCAGTGTAACAGGGGACTCTGGGGCCAACGTCCTGACTTTC. This translates into CASSVTGDSGANVLTF.

The genes are TRBV27 and TRBJ1-2; 9 bases are a match to TRBD1. CDR1 is MNHEY and CDR2 is SMNVEV in the germline V gene (reference sequence). V shed 5 bases and J 4 bases; nucleotides not matched to a gene: 11. CDR3 length equals 16 residues. The CDR3 coding sequence is TGTGCCAGCAGTCCCGGGACAGGGTTCGACTTCTATGGCTACACCTTC. Amino acids: CASSPGTGFDFYGYTF.

The rearrangement joins TRBV7-8 to TRBJ2-3; 15 bases match TRBD2. V shed 5 bases and J 3 bases; nucleotides not matched to a gene: 6. Germline V gene sequence: CDR1 SGHVS, CDR2 FQNEAQ. The length of the CDR3 is 17 residues. CDR3 protein: CASSLGLAGGPTDTQYF. The CDR3 DNA reads as TGTGCCAGCAGCCTCGGACTAGCGGGAGGGCCGACAGATACGCAGTATTTT.

This clone was seen just once. This chain uses TRBV27 with TRBJ2-5, with D perhaps matching TRBD1 (6 bases). CDR1 is MNHEY, CDR2 SMNVEV, per germline (reference sequence). The CDR3 is made up of 13 amino acids. Trimming left V 5 bases short and J 3 bases short, with 10 bases between. This chain's CDR3 is CASSLRTEETQYF. The CDR3 nucleotides read TGTGCCAGCAGTCTCCGGACAGAAGAGACCCAGTACTTC.

The chain uses TRBV27 and TRBJ2-1; weak D call: TRBD2 (6 bases). Trimming took 1 base from V and 7 from J, leaving 17 bases between them. Germline CDR1 and CDR2: MNHEY and SMNVEV (reference sequence). The CDR3 spans 16 residues. The CDR3 DNA follows: TGTGCCAGCAGTTTATTTAGCGGCTTCCTCTCTAATGAGCAGTTCTTC. Translating it yields CASSLFSGFLSNEQFF.

The chain has TRBV7-9 and TRBJ2-1; D is unclear. CDR1 and CDR2 (germline): SEHNR, FQNEAQ (reference sequence). The CDR3 loop spans 13 amino acids. V was clipped by 5 bases and J by 4 bases, with 9 bases between them. The CDR3 here is CASSPRLYNEQFF. The DNA for the CDR3 is TGTGCCAGCAGCCCCCGACTTTACAATGAGCAGTTCTTC.

V and J are TRBV29-1 and TRBJ1-3; 8 bases agree with TRBD1. The CDR3 is 14 amino acids. J gave up 2 bases and V 7 bases, and 7 bases lay outside the gene matches. Germline lookup yields CDR1 SQVTM and CDR2 ANQGSEA. The CDR3 bases are TGCAGCGCAATAACAGGGGGGACTGGAAACACCATATATTTT. Amino acids: CSAITGGTGNTIYF. Full variable domain (missing parts from reference TRBV29-1 and TRBJ1-3): SAVISQKPSRDICQRGTSLTIQCQVDSQVTMMFWYRQQPGQSLTLIATANQGSEATYESGFVIDKFPISRPNLTFSTLTVSNMSPEDSSIYLCSAITGGTGNTIYFGEGSWLTVV.

In its sample, this clone was seen once. The rearrangement joins TRBV6-4 to TRBJ2-1; 13 positions agree with TRBD2. The CDR3 consists of 16 residues. Per the germline V gene, CDR1 is MRHNA and CDR2 is SNTAGT. The junction had 4 bases not matched to a gene; V was cut back by 5 bases and J by 3 bases. The CDR3: CASSLGTSGDYNEQFF. CDR3 DNA: TGTGCCAGCAGTCTCGGGACTAGCGGGGACTACAATGAGCAGTTCTTC.

This clone has only one observation. CDR3 in DNA: TGTGCCAGCAGTTTATCCAGGGGTTACGGCAATGAGCAGTTCTTC. This sequence encodes CASSLSRGYGNEQFF. This rearrangement joins TRBV27 to TRBJ2-1, with D possibly matching TRBD1 (6 bases). Germline V gene sequence: CDR1 MNHEY, CDR2 SMNVEV (reference sequence). The CDR3 loop spans 15 amino acids. Trimming stripped 0 bases from V and 6 bases from J, with 12 bases between.

The gene calls are TRBV27 and TRBJ2-1; weak D call: TRBD2 (5 bases). V was trimmed by 4 bases and J by 0 bases, leaving 10 bases between them. The CDR3 extends over 15 amino acids. Germline V gives CDR1 MNHEY, CDR2 SMNVEV (reference sequence). CDR3 amino acids: CASSSGLSSYNEQFF. CDR3 bases: TGTGCCAGCAGTTCCGGACTGAGCTCCTACAATGAGCAGTTCTTC.

The gene calls are TRBV7-9 and TRBJ2-7; TRBD1 aligns across 9 bases. Trimming took 4 bases from V and 3 from J; bases not matched to a gene: 4. The CDR3 contains 14 residues. From germline, CDR1 is SEHNR and CDR2 FQNEAQ (reference sequence). The DNA for the CDR3 is TGTGCCAGCAGCTACGGGGGACAGGGCTACGAGCAGTACTTC. Translating gives CASSYGGQGYEQYF. The entire variable domain, with the rest obtained from reference TRBV7-9 and TRBJ2-7, is as follows: DTGVSQNPRHKITKRGQNVTFRCDPISEHNRLYWYRQTLGQGPEFLTYFQNEAQLEKSRLLSDRFSAERPKGSFSTLEIQRTEQGDSAMYLCASSYGGQGYEQYFGPGTRLTVT.

The gene calls are TRBV18 and TRBJ2-7; unclear D gene. Germline values: CDR1 KGHSH, CDR2 LQKENI. The germline V and J ends were trimmed by 6 bases and 4 bases, with 16 bases remaining between them. CDR3 length: 14 residues. CDR3 nucleotide sequence: TGTGCCAGCTCGTCCGTTGACATTCCTTACGAGCAGTACTTC. Translation: CASSSVDIPYEQYF.

The genes are TRBV5-4 and TRBJ2-3, with 10 bases aligning to TRBD2. This CDR3 is built from 14 residues. Germline V gene lookup returns CDR1 SGHNT and CDR2 YYREEE (reference sequence). V shed 3 bases and J 4 bases; nucleotides not matched to a gene: 2. For the CDR3, the DNA is TGTGCCAGCAGCTCTAGCGGGAGCCCAGATACGCAGTATTTT. Its protein product is CASSSSGSPDTQYF.

This clone was counted once. The chain uses TRBV7-6 and TRBJ1-1; D might be TRBD1 (6 bases). This CDR3 region has 15 residues. CDR1 is SGHVS, CDR2 FNYEAQ, per germline. V dropped 5 bases and J dropped 7 bases, with 20 bases sitting between them. CDR3 loop: CASSHEAGAPVEAFF. The CDR3 DNA sequence: TGTGCCAGCAGCCACGAGGCAGGGGCCCCTGTTGAAGCTTTCTTT.